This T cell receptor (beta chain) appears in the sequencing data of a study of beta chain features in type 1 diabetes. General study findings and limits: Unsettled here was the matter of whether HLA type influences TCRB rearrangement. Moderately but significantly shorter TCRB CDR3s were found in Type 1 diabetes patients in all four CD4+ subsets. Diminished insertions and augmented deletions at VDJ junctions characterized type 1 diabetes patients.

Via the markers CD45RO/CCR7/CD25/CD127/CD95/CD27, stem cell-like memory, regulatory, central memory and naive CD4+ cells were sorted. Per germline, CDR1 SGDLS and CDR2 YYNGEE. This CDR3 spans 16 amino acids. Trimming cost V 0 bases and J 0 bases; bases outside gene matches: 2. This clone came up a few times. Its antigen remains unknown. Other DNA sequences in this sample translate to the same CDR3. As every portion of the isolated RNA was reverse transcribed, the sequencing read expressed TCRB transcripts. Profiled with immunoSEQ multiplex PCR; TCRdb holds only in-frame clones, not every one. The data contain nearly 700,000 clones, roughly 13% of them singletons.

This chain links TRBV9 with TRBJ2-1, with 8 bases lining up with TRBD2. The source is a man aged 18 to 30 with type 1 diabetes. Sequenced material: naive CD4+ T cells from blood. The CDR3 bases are TGTGCCAGCAGCGTAGCGGGGGGGAGCTCCTACAATGAGCAGTTCTTC. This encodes CASSVAGGSSYNEQFF.